A single sample gave rise to the 26 T cell receptor beta chains below, sequenced in a study of regulatory T cells in long-lasting Graves disease. Assembly of TCR beta libraries relied on iRepertoire HTBI primers together with Arm-PCR of CDR3 regions. TCRdb itself ran the multiplex PCR reads through MiXCR, one entry per CDR3 protein. The sample includes 500,000 to 800,000 distinct CDR3 sequences, about 32% of them seen just once. Noted time point: persistent/refractory GD, antithyroid drugs over 5 years with positive TRAb. From RNA extracted from PBMCs, the TCR library was made. The material was peripheral blood mononuclear cells (PBMCs), obtained when the disease was refractory, from a patient treated with antithyroid drugs. Receptors were obtained from a female donor with Graves disease.

This clonotype was counted a few times. V and J are TRBV11-2 and TRBJ2-7, with TRBD1 matching over 7 bases. The germline V gene encodes CDR1 SGHAT and CDR2 FQNNGV. This CDR3 has 14 amino acids. Unmatched junction bases numbered 4, after V lost 4 bases and J lost 1 base. CDR3 in amino acids: CASSSIRGSYEQYF. CDR3 bases: TGTGCCAGCAGCTCCATCAGGGGGTCCTACGAGCAGTACTTC.

The rearrangement joins TRBV28 to TRBJ2-2; TRBD2 agrees at 9 bases. There are 16 residues in the CDR3. J lost 3 bases, V lost 5 bases, and 7 bases had no gene match. Germline V gives CDR1 MDHEN, CDR2 SYDVKM. The CDR3 is CASSLLAGDDTGELFF. CDR3 nucleotide sequence: TGTGCCAGCAGTCTTTTAGCGGGAGATGACACCGGGGAGCTGTTTTTT.

The table lists this clonotype with a few counts. One end of the junction fails to match germline, which may point to a read error. The rearrangement uses TRBV6-4 and TRBJ2-7; the D call may be TRBD1 or TRBD2 (5 bases each). The CDR3 spans 15 residues. In germline, CDR1 is MRHNA, CDR2 SNTAGT. CDR3 nucleotide sequence: TGTGCCAGCAGTTACTCCCGGGACGGCCCTTACGAGCAGTACTTC. This codes for CASSYSRDGPYEQYF.

The chain is built from TRBV28 and TRBJ1-2; D is perhaps TRBD1 (6 bases). Trimming removed 5 bases at V and 4 bases at J, with 17 bases between. Looked up from germline, CDR1 is MDHEN and CDR2 is SYDVKM. The CDR3 is 15 residues long. For the CDR3, the DNA is TGTGCCAGCAGTCCTTACCGGGGGGCTGGCTATGGCTACACCTTC. Its protein is CASSPYRGAGYGYTF.

The table lists this clonotype with a few counts. The chain recombines TRBV29-1 with TRBJ2-5; a weak D match, TRBD2 (6 bases). The V and J ends lost 6 bases and 1 base respectively, with 15 bases between them. The CDR3 length is 14 residues. Germline assignment: CDR1 SQVTM and CDR2 ANQGSEA. The CDR3 DNA follows: TGCAGCGTCTCGCCGGGGGTACCCCAAGAGACCCAGTACTTC. Translating gives CSVSPGVPQETQYF.

This clonotype was picked up many times. The rearrangement links TRBV28 to TRBJ2-7; D may be TRBD1 or TRBD2 (5 bases each). In germline, CDR1 is MDHEN, CDR2 SYDVKM. The CDR3 has 14 amino acids. Trimming stripped 6 bases from V and 5 bases from J, with 17 bases between. For the CDR3, the DNA is TGTGCCAGCAGGCCGGGACGGAGGTCCCACGAGCAGTACTTC. Its protein product is CASRPGRRSHEQYF.

This rearrangement joins TRBV6-2 or TRBV6-3 to TRBJ1-1; tentative D call: TRBD1 (5 bases). Germline CDR1 and CDR2: MNHEY and SVGEGT. V lost 2 bases, J lost 1 base, and 8 bases lay in between. This CDR3 contains 14 residues. CDR3 protein: CASSYGAANTEAFF. For the CDR3, the DNA is TGTGCCAGCAGTTACGGGGCTGCGAACACTGAAGCTTTCTTT.

The chain combines TRBV6-1 with TRBJ2-7; D is unresolved. V shed 0 bases and J shed 11 bases, with 5 bases lying between them. The CDR3 covers 10 residues. The V gene's germline CDR1 is MNHNS and CDR2 SASEGT. CDR3 nucleotide sequence: TGTGCCAGCAGTGAAGCCATCGAGTACTTC. This codes for CASSEAIEYF.

J is TRBJ1-1 and V is TRBV2; no clear D. V was cut by 3 bases and J by 5 bases, with 16 bases left in between. CDR3 length: 15 amino acids. The V gene's germline CDR1 is SNHLY and CDR2 FYNNEI. CDR3 amino acids: CASSDSWLIGTEAFF. The CDR3 coding sequence is TGTGCCAGCAGTGATTCATGGCTCATAGGGACTGAAGCTTTCTTT.

This chain connects TRBV20-1 to TRBJ2-2; D is possibly TRBD1 (5 bases). This CDR3 is built from 13 residues. Germline V gene sequence: CDR1 DFQATT, CDR2 SNEGSKA (reference sequence). Trimming removed 6 bases at V and 1 base at J, with 9 bases between. The CDR3 here is CSAYGQNTGELFF. In nucleotides, the CDR3 is TGCAGTGCCTACGGACAGAACACCGGGGAGCTGTTTTTT.

This clonotype was detected only a few times. CDR3 sequence (DNA): TGTGCCAGCAGTCCCCGGGGACAGATACTCTGGGCCACCTTC. Residues: CASSPRGQILWATF. The rearrangement links TRBV6-1 to TRBJ1-2; TRBD1 matches at 7 bases. V lost 5 bases, J lost 13 bases, and 16 bases stayed unmatched. This CDR3 spans 14 amino acids. From germline, CDR1 is MNHNS and CDR2 SASEGT.

The rearrangement joins TRBV24-1 to TRBJ2-7; TRBD2 might be the D (5 bases). This CDR3 has 18 amino acids. V lost 4 bases to trimming and J lost 5 bases, with 26 bases between them. Germline V lookup: CDR1 KGHDR, CDR2 SFDVKD. CDR3 bases: TGTGCCACCAGTGACCCCAATCCCCTAGGAGGAGCAATCCACGAGCAGTACTTC. Its translation is CATSDPNPLGGAIHEQYF.

Details on this clonotype: This could be a read error, since a much larger clone is one nucleotide away. This chain links TRBV3-1 with TRBJ1-6; no firm D call. From germline, CDR1 is LGHDT and CDR2 YNNKEL (reference sequence). This CDR3 has 16 residues. Trimming shortened V by 4 bases and J by 9 bases, and 19 bases separated the two germline ends. The CDR3: CASSPQPGSFSSPLHF. The DNA of the CDR3 is TGTGCCAGCAGCCCGCAACCGGGATCCTTCAGTTCACCCCTCCACTTT.

This clonotype appeared a few times. The chain carries TRBV11-2 and TRBJ2-5, with 7 bases fitting TRBD2. The CDR3 spans 15 residues. J was trimmed by 4 bases and V by 0 bases; bases with no gene match: 5. Germline CDR1 is SGHAT and CDR2 is FQNNGV. The CDR3 region is CASSLDKREGETQYF. In DNA form, the CDR3 reads TGTGCCAGCAGCTTAGACAAGAGGGAGGGAGAGACCCAGTACTTC. Complete variable domain (other parts from reference TRBV11-2 and TRBJ2-5): EAGVAQSPRYKIIEKRQSVAFWCNPISGHATLYWYQQILGQGPKLLIQFQNNGVVDDSQLPKDRFSAERLKGVDSTLKIQPAKLEDSAVYLCASSLDKREGETQYFGPGTRLLVL.

The gene calls are TRBV6-1 and TRBJ2-7; maybe TRBD1 (5 bases). V gave up 6 bases and J gave up 3 bases, with 15 bases separating them. This CDR3 comprises 14 residues. Per germline, CDR1 MNHNS and CDR2 SASEGT. CDR3 residues: CASSSAVTVYEQYF. The CDR3, as DNA: TGTGCCAGCAGCTCCGCGGTGACAGTCTACGAGCAGTACTTC.

This clonotype was counted ten times or more. J is TRBJ1-5 and V is TRBV2; weak D call: TRBD1 (6 bases). V was cut by 5 bases and J by 6 bases, with 17 bases left in between. CDR1 is SNHLY, CDR2 FYNNEI, per germline. This CDR3 region has 15 residues. The CDR3 spells CASSQTGLSGQPQHF. The DNA of the CDR3 is TGTGCCAGCAGTCAAACAGGGTTGTCGGGTCAGCCCCAGCATTTT.

The V gene is TRBV20-1, the J gene TRBJ1-5; D uncertain. CDR1 and CDR2 from the germline V gene are DFQATT and SNEGSKA (reference sequence). The CDR3 extends over 14 amino acids. The V and J ends lost 0 bases and 7 bases respectively, with 13 bases between them. The CDR3 spells CSARDPASGQPQHF. The CDR3 DNA reads TGCAGTGCTAGAGATCCAGCCTCGGGGCAGCCCCAGCATTTT.

CDR3 in DNA: TGTGCCAGCAGTGAGGGGACAGCTTCACCCCTCCACTTT. This gives the protein CASSEGTASPLHF. The chain combines TRBV6-1 with TRBJ1-6; 7 bases line up with TRBD1. Germline CDR1 is MNHNS and CDR2 is SASEGT. The CDR3 loop spans 13 amino acids. V trimming: 3 bases; J trimming: 9 bases; junction bases outside the gene matches: 2.

The CDR3, as DNA: TGCAGTGCTAGAGCAGCGCGTTCGGGTAACACTGAAGCTTTCTTT. Translation: CSARAARSGNTEAFF. The V call is TRBV20-1, the J call TRBJ1-1; D uncertain. The V end was cut by 1 base, the J end by 2 bases, with 14 bases between. The V gene's germline CDR1 is DFQATT and CDR2 SNEGSKA (reference sequence). There are 15 residues in the CDR3.

This clonotype was picked up a small number of times. The chain recombines TRBV20-1 with TRBJ1-2, with a weak D call TRBD1 (6 bases). The CDR3 extends over 12 amino acids. Trimming pared 8 bases from V and 6 bases from J, leaving 16 bases between. Germline V gene lookup returns CDR1 DFQATT and CDR2 SNEGSKA (reference sequence). DNA of the CDR3: TGCAGTACCGGCAGGGGCAGGGATGGCTACACCTTC. Translating it yields CSTGRGRDGYTF.

The chain couples TRBV12-3 or TRBV12-4 to TRBJ2-5, with D maybe TRBD2 (6 bases). The CDR3 runs to 14 residues. V lost 4 bases and J 5 bases, leaving 14 bases between the germline ends. The CDR3 reads CASSSDPGVETQYF. DNA for the CDR3: TGTGCCAGCAGTTCCGATCCGGGGGTCGAGACCCAGTACTTC.

The CDR3 region is CSGGQGPANYGYTF. CDR3 nucleotides: TGCAGCGGGGGACAGGGGCCGGCTAACTATGGCTACACCTTC. This chain uses TRBV29-1 with TRBJ1-2; 10 positions agree with TRBD1. J was trimmed by 0 bases and V by 7 bases; bases with no gene match: 5. The CDR3 runs to 14 residues. Germline V CDR1 and CDR2: SQVTM, ANQGSEA.

This clonotype was seen only a few times. J is TRBJ2-5 and V is TRBV19, with 9 bases that match TRBD2. In germline, CDR1 is LNHDA, CDR2 SQIVND (reference sequence). J lost 9 bases, V lost 5 bases, and 7 bases had no gene match. The CDR3 runs to 13 residues. Here the CDR3 reads CASSPRTSEAQYF. The DNA of the CDR3 is TGTGCCAGTAGTCCACGGACTAGCGAGGCCCAGTACTTC.

The rearrangement uses TRBV9 and TRBJ2-2, with D unclear. CDR1 SGDLS and CDR2 YYNGEE come from the germline V gene. This CDR3 contains 16 residues. Trimming cost V 1 base and J 5 bases, with 15 bases left between them. This chain's CDR3 is CASSVTVAIGTGELFF. The CDR3 region has the DNA TGTGCCAGCAGCGTAACCGTCGCGATCGGAACCGGGGAGCTGTTTTTT.

This clonotype was counted at least ten times. The chain carries TRBV28 and TRBJ1-2; tentative D call: TRBD1 (5 bases). CDR3 size: 14 residues. Germline CDR1 reads MDHEN; CDR2 reads SYDVKM. The V end lost 2 bases, the J end lost 6 bases, and 13 bases lay between the germline ends. CDR3 nucleotide sequence: TGTGCCAGCAGTTTAGAGGGACCTGCGAATGGCTACACCTTC. Translated: CASSLEGPANGYTF.

V gene TRBV6-1 combines with J gene TRBJ1-3; TRBD1 matches 9 bases. V lost 6 bases and J lost 4; bases outside the gene matches: 7. CDR3 length: 15 amino acids. Germline values: CDR1 MNHNS, CDR2 SASEGT. The CDR3 region is CASSIPGQGGNTIYF. The CDR3 coding sequence is TGTGCCAGCAGCATACCGGGACAGGGCGGAAACACCATATATTTT.